Here is one T cell receptor (beta chain) with its context. Primers: 60 Vbeta forward and 13 Jbeta reverse. Measured with immunoSEQ multiplex PCR; TCRdb has only the in-frame clones, and not every one. Here the sample spans almost 65,000 clones, under 85% being singletons. Germline V gives CDR1 SNHLY, CDR2 FYNNEI. Germline trimming cut 7 bases from V and 1 base from J; bases unmatched to any gene: 12. This CDR3 contains 17 residues. These data belong to a study of cytomegalovirus exposure and HLA in healthy donors. The sequencing sample was made of PBMCs. This sequence originates from a male donor in good health and CMV-seropositive. The chain is built from TRBV2 and TRBJ2-2; 7 nucleotides line up with TRBD2. CDR3 in amino acids: CASTKPRTGGNTGELFF. CDR3 nucleotide sequence: TGTGCCAGCACCAAACCGCGGACGGGGGGGAACACCGGGGAGCTGTTTTTT. The whole variable domain, remainder taken from reference TRBV2 and TRBJ2-2, is EPEVTQTPSHQVTQMGQEVILRCVPISNHLYFYWYRQILGQKVEFLVSFYNNEISEKSEIFDDQFSVERPDGSNFTLKIRSTKLEDSAMYFCASTKPRTGGNTGELFFGEGSRLTVL.